The rows below give T cell receptor beta chains drawn from one sample of a study of shared clonotypes between healthy human individuals. Produced via immunoSEQ multiplex PCR; TCRdb's table is partial and in-frame only. In the table there are some 2,000,000 clones, 85% to 95% of which are singletons. Input material: naive CD4+ T cells sorted from blood. Source of these receptors: a man aged 18 to 30 in good health. Each CDR3 is given with its conserved first and last residue. Each record gives: V gene, J gene, D gene, clone size, CDR3 DNA, CDR3 protein. D genes are given only for firm matches. Only part of the rows carry a size: once, few, many, or a class if the clone is expanded.

>TRBV11-2|TRBJ2-1|TRBD2|once
TGTGCCAGCAGCGTAACGGGGACTAGCGGGAACAATGAGCAGTTCTTC
CASSVTGTSGNNEQFF
>TRBV18|TRBJ2-7|TRBD1|NA
TGTGCCAGCTCACCGCTCGACAGGGGAGACTCCTACGAGCAGTACTTC
CASSPLDRGDSYEQYF
>TRBV7-3|TRBJ1-2|NA|NA
TGTGCCAGCAGCCACCGGGACAAAGGTGGCTACACCTTC
CASSHRDKGGYTF
>TRBV27|TRBJ1-1|TRBD1|NA
TGTGCCAGCAGTATGGACAGGGGCGGAGGTTTGAGCACTGAAGCTTTCTTT
CASSMDRGGGLSTEAFF
>TRBV4-1|TRBJ2-3|NA|NA
TGCGCCAGCAGCCAAGAAAGCAGGGGAGGTCGAGATACGCAGTATTTT
CASSQESRGGRDTQYF
>TRBV29-1|TRBJ1-2|NA|once
TGCAGCGTCCGCGGAGCTAACTATGGCTACACCTTC
CSVRGANYGYTF
>TRBV19|TRBJ1-5|NA|NA
TGTGCCAGTAGTACCGTGGACGCCAAGCCCCAGCATTTT
CASSTVDAKPQHF
>TRBV5-5|TRBJ1-1|NA|NA
TGTGCCAGCAGCTCGACAAGTATGAACACTGAAGCTTTCTTT
CASSSTSMNTEAFF
>TRBV6-1|TRBJ1-3|NA|NA
TGTGCCAGCAGGCCGGATTTCTCTGGAAACACCATATATTTT
CASRPDFSGNTIYF
>TRBV5-1|TRBJ2-1|TRBD2|once
TGCGCCAGCAGCTTCCTAGCGGGGGGGCCGACCAATGAGCAGTTCTTC
CASSFLAGGPTNEQFF
>TRBV2|TRBJ1-6|TRBD1|NA
TGTGCCAGCAGTGGATCAGGGGGTAATTCACCCCTCCACTTT
CASSGSGGNSPLHF
>TRBV7-6|TRBJ2-5|NA|NA
TGTGCCAGCAGCTTAGCTGGGACGTACCAAGAGACCCAGTACTTC
CASSLAGTYQETQYF
>TRBV6-5|TRBJ1-1|NA|NA
TGTGCCAGCAGTTACTCGCCCTATGCTATGAACACTGAAGCTTTCTTT
CASSYSPYAMNTEAFF
>TRBV2|TRBJ2-7|TRBD2|NA
TGTGCCAGCAGACAAAGCGGGAGCGCCTACGAGCAGTACTTC
CASRQSGSAYEQYF
>TRBV4-1|TRBJ2-5|TRBD2|NA
TGCGCCAGCAGCCAAGAGGGTGCGGGGGGAGAGACCCAGTACTTC
CASSQEGAGGETQYF
>TRBV7-2|TRBJ2-3|TRBD2|NA
TGTGCCAGCAGCTCTAGCCGGGAGGGGTGGTCGACGCAGTATTTT
CASSSSREGWSTQYF
>TRBV18|TRBJ2-3|NA|NA
TGTGCCAGCTCACCACCGGGGAGTCCGGCAGATACGCAGTATTTT
CASSPPGSPADTQYF
>TRBV7-9|TRBJ2-2|TRBD2|NA
TGTGCCAGCAGCTTAGGGACTAGCGGGAGGGCCCCATCGACCGGGGAGCTGTTTTTT
CASSLGTSGRAPSTGELFF
>TRBV7-2|TRBJ2-6|TRBD2|NA
TGTGCCAGCAGCTTAGTAGCGGGGTCTGGGGCCAACGTCCTGACTTTC
CASSLVAGSGANVLTF
>TRBV9|TRBJ1-6|NA|few
TGTGCCAGCAGCGTAGTTGGGTGGAATTCACCCCTCCACTTT
CASSVVGWNSPLHF
>TRBV30|TRBJ1-1|NA|NA
TGTGCCTGGAGGGTAAAATCGGCCACTGAAGCTTTCTTT
CAWRVKSATEAFF
>TRBV15|TRBJ1-4|TRBD1|NA
TGTGCCACCTCTCGGGACAGGGGGTTCGTGGAAAAACTGTTTTTT
CATSRDRGFVEKLFF
>TRBV7-9|TRBJ1-2|TRBD1|once
TGTGCCAGCAGCCAACAGGGGGCATCGAATGGCTACACCTTC
CASSQQGASNGYTF
>TRBV7-9|TRBJ2-2|TRBD2|NA
TGTGCCAGCAGCTCGGGACTAGCGGGACGGAACGGGGAGCTGTTTTTT
CASSSGLAGRNGELFF
>TRBV7-9|TRBJ2-3|NA|NA
TGTGCCAGCAGTTTAAGGGGCAGTCAAGGCACAGATACGCAGTATTTT
CASSLRGSQGTDTQYF